This T cell receptor (beta chain) was captured in a study of shared clonotypes between healthy human individuals. Study conclusions and caveats: The sharing of approximately 5.1% of naive CD4 clonotypes was seen across a handful of donors.

The assay was immunoSEQ multiplex PCR, and TCRdb's table has in-frame clones only and misses some. Seen here are about 610,000 clones, approximately 97% observed once, and the top ten hold 0.055% to 0.07%. Details on this clone: Its antigen is not known. Other DNA sequences from this sample encode an identical CDR3 as well.

Germline V gene lookup returns CDR1 SGHNT and CDR2 YYREEE (reference sequence). CDR3 size: 14 residues. V lost 4 bases and J lost 2; bases outside the gene matches: 3. This chain uses TRBV5-4 with TRBJ1-2; TRBD1 matches 9 bases. This clonotype was sampled from a woman aged 30 to 39 in good health. The specimen sequenced was naive CD4+ T cells sorted from blood. Subset noted: CD45RA+ positively selected. CDR3 region: CASSLGQGNYGYTF. The CDR3 nucleotides read TGTGCCAGCAGCCTAGGACAGGGGAACTATGGCTACACCTTC.